The source of this TCR beta chain is a study of T cell responses to AZD1222 COVID-19 vaccine (dated by TCRdb to 2020 to 2022). For context, the study as a whole: TCR sequencing was performed for about 240 trial participants, of whom approximately 200 were given two doses of AZD1222 and around 25 were given two doses of MenACWY control vaccine. Enrollment into the trials was organized by age into subgroups of 18-55, 56-69 and 70-plus years, and those subgroups contained roughly 150, 30 and 60 TCR-sequenced participants, respectively. Results the study describes overall, beyond this receptor: Participants were mostly white British, with more females than males. The authors suggested clonal diversity may have been underestimated. The whole spike protein was spanned by vaccine-associated CD4 TCRs, and dominant responses were seen in regions 160-218 and 743-854. Because no day 14 peak-response samples were available, the repertoires could be characterized only after the peak T cell response. In the small 56-69-year group, the increase in depth fell short of significance, most likely because of low power. Reportedly, close to half of the unique spike-specific TCRs recognized epitopes lying outside the regions that are mutated in the B.1.351 and B.1.1.7 variants. Spike-specific TCR breadth and depth rose significantly after two AZD1222 doses compared with day 0 and with MenACWY recipients. Conclusions about previously exposed vaccinees were limited because only six AZD1222 recipients were SARS-CoV-2 seropositive at baseline.

Points on this clone: What antigen it recognizes has not been identified. No much larger clone is present one base from it, and per-base qualities are unavailable.

In the germline V gene (reference sequence), CDR1 corresponds to MNHEY and CDR2 to SMNVEV. V is cut by 3 bases and J by 7 bases, and the space between the germline ends is 18 bases. The CDR3 goes from the cysteine to the phenylalanine over 15 residues. Only the CDR3 portion is preserved as DNA: 45 bases, with reading frame beginning at the first base. The CDR3 regions of human TCRbeta chains were analyzed by immunosequencing. The study's own analysis went as follows. Repertoire TCRs were checked for matches against a reference library of SARS-CoV-2-specific TCRs that had been generated using the MIRA antigen-specificity platform. Breadth was defined as the fraction of unique TCRs that were SARS-CoV-2-associated. Depth was defined as the fraction of total T cells that were SARS-CoV-2-associated. Using the MIRA data, each spike-specific TCR was mapped to the spike region that the TCR reacts to and placed in a CD4 or CD8 class. Log10-transformed breadth and depth values were compared by one-way ANOVA with Sidak's multiple comparisons tests. TCRdb mirrors the immuneACCESS table, restricted to in-frame sequences. Some clones are absent from its copies; in checked studies, under half trace to an unresolved V gene, and the reason for the others is unknown. V and J calls plus clone size are reproduced from that table; the DNA served to infer D and trimming. For this sample the table gives about 140,000 clones, of which 92% were detected only once. The top ten hold less than 5% of the sample.

This specimen's time point label, per the study, means: about 28 days (+/-7) after the second vaccine dose. AZD1222 recipients whose second dose came at about 4 weeks and those whose second dose came at about 12 weeks were combined into one group, since spike-specific TCR depth and breadth did not differ between the two schedules. Vaccinee samples were obtained from the UK trials COV001 and COV002, which included a single-blind randomized controlled phase 2/3 trial of AZD1222 (ChAdOx1 nCoV-19) in healthy adults. For TCRbeta chain sequencing, PBMC samples were collected from trial participants at day 0 and at day 28 after the second dose.

This chain is built from TRBV27 and TRBJ2-5; tentative D gene TRBD1, with 6 bases matching. This clonotype was obtained from an adult who received the AZD1222 COVID-19 vaccine. The input for sequencing was peripheral blood, taken 28 days after the second AZD1222 dose. For the CDR3, the sequence is CASSLARGHYGTQYF. The sequence in DNA is TGTGCCAGCAGTTTGGCCAGGGGACACTACGGGACCCAGTACTTC.